Below are 27 T cell receptor beta chains sequenced from a single sample in a study of OX40 agonist ivuxolimab in advanced cancers. The protocol was immunoSEQ multiplex PCR, while the TCRdb copy is restricted to in-frame clones and leaves out a portion. The table lists 70,000 to 90,000 clones, 84% of them singletons, with around 7.5% in the top ten. The specimen was CD4+ or CD8+ T cells sorted from blood, collected in a trial of the OX40 agonist ivuxolimab. The receptors here all came from an adult with an advanced solid tumor such as melanoma, head and neck, liver or kidney cancer.

Note on this clone: The sample carries other DNA sequences with the same CDR3. This chain joins TRBV25-1 and TRBJ1-1; unclear D gene. V was shortened by 3 bases and J by 1 base, with 6 bases between the two germline ends. From germline, CDR1 is MGHDK and CDR2 SYGVNS. The CDR3 sequence is 13 residues long. CDR3 sequence reads: CASSESQNTEAFF. In DNA, the CDR3 is TGTGCCAGCAGTGAGTCGCAGAACACTGAAGCTTTCTTT.

The chain carries TRBV4-2 and TRBJ1-2, with TRBD1 matching 10 bases. Germline assignment: CDR1 LGHNA and CDR2 YNFKEQ. After removal of 3 bases from V and 6 bases from J, the junction contained 10 bases not matched to a gene. The CDR3 is 16 residues long. The CDR3, as DNA: TGTGCCAGCAGCCATGGCCCGACAGGGGGCTCGAATGGCTACACCTTC. It encodes CASSHGPTGGSNGYTF.

The V call is TRBV7-8, the J call TRBJ2-5; D possibly corresponds to TRBD2 (7 bases). Trimming left V 8 bases short and J 5 bases short, with 15 bases between. CDR1 is SGHVS, CDR2 FQNEAQ, per germline. The CDR3 totals 13 residues. The CDR3 sequence is CASGLGGPETQYF. DNA of the CDR3: TGTGCCAGCGGCCTGGGGGGGCCCGAGACCCAGTACTTC.

This chain uses TRBV19 with TRBJ1-5; no clear D gene. The CDR3 is 13 amino acids. Trimming took off 5 bases at V and 0 bases at J, with 5 bases between the two ends. Per germline, CDR1 LNHDA and CDR2 SQIVND (reference sequence). The CDR3 sequence: CASSLDSNQPQHF. DNA of the CDR3: TGTGCCAGTAGTCTTGATAGCAATCAGCCCCAGCATTTT.

V gene TRBV7-7 combines with J gene TRBJ2-2; 7 bases are shared with TRBD1. Germline assignment: CDR1 SSHAT and CDR2 FNYEAQ (reference sequence). The CDR3 spans 15 residues. CDR3 DNA: TGTGCTACCCGCTGGGGGACAGAGAGTACCGGGGAGCTGTTTTTT. It codes for CATRWGTESTGELFF.

The chain has TRBV27 and TRBJ1-1; 7 nucleotides agree with TRBD1. The CDR3 is 13 amino acids. With 6 bases clipped from V and 1 base from J, the junction kept 2 bases outside the gene matches. Germline CDR1 reads MNHEY; CDR2 reads SMNVEV (reference sequence). As DNA, the CDR3 is TGTGCCAGCAGGCGACAGGGGAACACTGAAGCTTTCTTT. It codes for CASRRQGNTEAFF.

The V call is TRBV7-8, the J call TRBJ2-1; 11 nucleotides match TRBD2. Trimming took 1 base from V and 13 from J; bases not matched to a gene: 12. Germline V gene data show CDR1 as SGHVS and CDR2 as FQNEAQ. The CDR3 is 16 residues long. CDR3 nucleotide sequence: TGTGCCAGCAGCTTAGACTCAGGGGTAGCGGGAGGGGGTCAGTTCTTC. It specifies CASSLDSGVAGGGQFF.

The genes are TRBV29-1 and TRBJ1-5; D is ambiguous. The CDR3 extends over 13 amino acids. With 4 bases removed from V and 0 bases from J, the gap between germline ends came to 7 bases. Germline CDR1 SQVTM, CDR2 ANQGSEA. DNA of the CDR3: TGCAGCGTTGTTGAGGATAGCAATCAGCCCCAGCATTTT. It specifies CSVVEDSNQPQHF.

The J gene is TRBJ1-2, the V gene TRBV30; 8 bases align to TRBD1. The germline gives CDR1 GTSNPN, CDR2 SVGIG (reference sequence). The CDR3 is 15 residues long. V lost 3 bases, J lost 3 bases, and 9 bases stayed unmatched. The CDR3: CAWRMTGVLDYGYTF. The DNA of the CDR3 is TGTGCCTGGAGGATGACAGGGGTGTTGGACTATGGCTACACCTTC.

V usage is TRBV7-6 and J usage is TRBJ2-7; 15 bases match TRBD2. J lost 4 bases, V lost 5 bases, and 3 bases had no gene match. Germline CDR1 reads SGHVS; CDR2 reads FNYEAQ. The CDR3 contains 15 residues. The CDR3 loop reads CASSPGLAGGYEQYF. CDR3 sequence (DNA): TGTGCCAGCAGCCCGGGACTAGCGGGAGGTTACGAGCAGTACTTC. Based on the CDR3 plus reference TRBV7-6 and TRBJ2-7, the full variable domain is GAGVSQSPRYKVTKRGQDVALRCDPISGHVSLYWYRQALGQGPEFLTYFNYEAQQDKSGLPNDRFSAERPEGSISTLTIQRTEQRDSAMYRCASSPGLAGGYEQYFGPGTRLTVT.

In nucleotides, the CDR3 is TGTGCCAGCTGTATAGGACAAGGCGATTCACCCCTCCACTTT. Translated: CASCIGQGDSPLHF. The rearrangement links TRBV7-2 to TRBJ1-6, with D perhaps matching TRBD1 (5 bases). Trimming cost V 8 bases and J 8 bases, with 16 bases left between them. The CDR3 sequence is 14 residues long. Germline loops: CDR1 SGHTA, CDR2 FQGNSA.

The CDR3, as DNA: TGTGCCAGCAGCCCAAAACCGGGCCCGTGGGACGAGCAGTACTTC. Its translation is CASSPKPGPWDEQYF. This chain uses TRBV6-1 with TRBJ2-7; no clear D. CDR3 length: 15 residues. Trimming cost V 6 bases and J 5 bases, with 20 bases left between them. Germline values: CDR1 MNHNS, CDR2 SASEGT.

The V gene is TRBV6-5, the J gene TRBJ1-2, with D unclear. Germline V CDR1 and CDR2: MNHEY, SVGAGI. Between the trimmed V and J ends, which lost 6 bases and 2 bases, there was a span of 13 bases. The CDR3 is 14 amino acids. CDR3 residues: CASSPALENYGYTF. The CDR3 region has the DNA TGTGCCAGCAGCCCAGCATTAGAGAACTATGGCTACACCTTC.

This clone came up once. The chain combines TRBV5-8 with TRBJ1-2; D unresolved. The CDR3 is made up of 14 amino acids. The V gene lost 1 base and the J gene lost 4 bases, with 11 bases spanning the gap. Germline CDR1 SGHTS, CDR2 YDEGEE. The CDR3 coding sequence is TGTGCCAGCAGCTTGTTAACGTCCTCCTATGGCTACACCTTC. It encodes CASSLLTSSYGYTF.

The V call is TRBV9, the J call TRBJ1-1; D is undetermined. This CDR3 contains 15 residues. Germline CDR1 reads SGDLS; CDR2 reads YYNGEE. Trimming removed 0 bases at V and 3 bases at J, with 12 bases between. The CDR3 coding sequence is TGTGCCAGCAGCGTAGGGCCGGGCGTGGACACTGAAGCTTTCTTT. Its translation is CASSVGPGVDTEAFF.

The rearrangement uses TRBV6-5 and TRBJ1-5, with D maybe TRBD1 (5 bases). CDR1 is MNHEY, CDR2 SVGAGI, per germline. V lost 6 bases to trimming and J lost 3 bases, with 9 bases between them. This CDR3 comprises 13 residues. The CDR3 sequence is CASSLTVNQPQHF. DNA for the CDR3: TGTGCCAGCAGCCTGACAGTCAATCAGCCCCAGCATTTT.

The chain links TRBV6-6 to TRBJ1-2, with 7 bases that match TRBD1. Germline V lookup: CDR1 MNHNY, CDR2 SVGAGI (reference sequence). The junction had 8 bases not matched to a gene; V was cut back by 6 bases and J by 4 bases. The CDR3 spans 14 residues. The CDR3 bases are TGTGCCAGCAGGGTACCGGGACAGTTCTATGGCTACACCTTC. Amino acid sequence: CASRVPGQFYGYTF.

This clone was found a few times. The chain employs TRBV7-2 and TRBJ2-7; 9 bases are a match to TRBD1. Germline V gene data show CDR1 as SGHTA and CDR2 as FQGNSA. CDR3 length equals 14 residues. Unmatched junction bases numbered 9, after V lost 5 bases and J lost 7 bases. Here the CDR3 reads CASSRGQGSGEQYF. CDR3 sequence (DNA): TGTGCCAGCAGCCGGGGACAGGGCTCGGGAGAGCAGTACTTC.

The chain joins TRBV7-3 to TRBJ1-2; 11 bases fit TRBD1. Germline assignment: CDR1 SGHTA and CDR2 FQGTGA. V was clipped by 5 bases and J by 6 bases; unmatched bases: 5. CDR3 length: 14 residues. CDR3 amino acids: CASSPGQGGNGYTF. CDR3 nucleotides: TGTGCCAGCAGCCCGGGACAGGGGGGAAATGGCTACACCTTC.

The chain joins TRBV7-9 to TRBJ1-2; D is uncertain. The CDR3 consists of 14 residues. CDR1 and CDR2 (germline): SEHNR, FQNEAQ (reference sequence). Trimming shortened V by 4 bases and J by 4 bases, and 13 bases separated the two germline ends. CDR3 DNA: TGTGCCAGCAGCTCCGCACGGGCCGGCTATGGCTACACCTTC. Protein product: CASSSARAGYGYTF.

The chain couples TRBV7-2 to TRBJ2-7; D unclear. The CDR3 consists of 14 residues. Trimming took off 1 base at V and 3 bases at J, with 10 bases between the two ends. The germline V gene has CDR1 SGHTA and CDR2 FQGNSA. CDR3 loop: CASSLEAARYEQYF. Written as DNA, the CDR3 is TGTGCCAGCAGCTTAGAAGCCGCCCGCTACGAGCAGTACTTC.

V gene TRBV5-1 combines with J gene TRBJ2-5; unclear D gene. Germline values: CDR1 SGHRS, CDR2 YFSETQ. CDR3 size: 12 residues. The V end lost 0 bases, the J end lost 8 bases, and 8 bases lay between the germline ends. CDR3 in amino acids: CASSLDYYTQYF. DNA of the CDR3: TGCGCCAGCAGCTTGGACTATTACACCCAGTACTTC.

The chain couples TRBV6-6 to TRBJ1-1; D call uncertain. V was cut by 2 bases and J by 2 bases, with 6 bases left in between. From germline, CDR1 is MNHNY and CDR2 SVGAGI (reference sequence). The CDR3 totals 13 residues. The CDR3 reads CASSYETNTEAFF. In nucleotides, the CDR3 is TGTGCCAGCAGTTACGAGACCAACACTGAAGCTTTCTTT.

V is TRBV6-5 and J is TRBJ2-7, with D possibly being TRBD1 (5 bases). The ends were cut back, 0 bases at V and 2 bases at J, with 11 bases in the middle. The CDR3 has 15 amino acids. Germline CDR1 reads MNHEY; CDR2 reads SVGAGI. The CDR3 protein is CASSYSAGSAYEQYF. DNA for the CDR3: TGTGCCAGCAGTTACTCGGCAGGGTCAGCCTACGAGCAGTACTTC.

The chain joins TRBV18 to TRBJ1-3, with D hard to call. The CDR3 loop spans 14 amino acids. V was shortened by 4 bases and J by 4 bases, with 11 bases between the two germline ends. The germline gives CDR1 KGHSH, CDR2 LQKENI. For the CDR3, the DNA is TGTGCCAGCTCACAGGACTCGGGCGGAAACACCATATATTTT. It codes for CASSQDSGGNTIYF.

This sequence joins TRBV18 and TRBJ1-4, with D unresolved. The germline V gene encodes CDR1 KGHSH and CDR2 LQKENI. CDR3 length: 13 residues. V gave up 2 bases and J gave up 5 bases, with 6 bases separating them. CDR3 residues: CASSPSRNEKLFF. The CDR3 DNA sequence: TGTGCCAGCTCACCAAGCAGAAATGAAAAACTGTTTTTT.

This clone was detected a few times. This chain links TRBV5-1 with TRBJ1-1; a possible D gene is TRBD1 (5 bases). V shed 4 bases and J shed 0 bases, with 10 bases lying between them. Germline V CDR1 and CDR2: SGHRS, YFSETQ. The CDR3 runs to 14 residues. CDR3 bases: TGCGCCAGCAGCAGGGACGGAATGAACACTGAAGCTTTCTTT. Its protein is CASSRDGMNTEAFF.